One and the same sample provided the 9 T cell receptor beta chains below, sequenced in a study of T-cell reconstitution after alpha-beta-depleted transplantation in children. Unique molecular identifiers were incorporated into the prepared TCRbeta library. One entry per CDR3 protein, called by TCRdb with MiXCR from the PCR reads. The sample shows over 150,000 distinct CDR3 sequences, around 10% of them seen only once. The specimen comprised PBMCs, sampled before TCRalphabeta/CD19-depleted stem cell transplant. The receptors were gathered from a boy between 2 and 15 years old with acute myeloid leukemia, due to receive a stem cell transplant.

There are many counts of this clonotype. This rearrangement joins TRBV12-3 or TRBV12-4 to TRBJ1-6; 8 bases align to TRBD1. This CDR3 spans 14 amino acids. The V gene end was trimmed by 3 bases and the J gene end by 6 bases; junction bases not matched to a gene: 1. The CDR3 protein is CASSFDRGNSPLHF. DNA of the CDR3: TGTGCCAGCAGTTTTGACAGGGGTAATTCACCCCTCCACTTT.

This clonotype was counted ten times or more. The chain uses TRBV29-1 and TRBJ1-1, with D unresolved. Germline V gene data show CDR1 as SQVTM and CDR2 as ANQGSEA. This CDR3 is built from 15 residues. V was clipped by 3 bases and J by 4 bases, with 18 bases between them. The CDR3 region is CSVDPTGWGGTEAFF. The DNA for the CDR3 is TGCAGCGTTGATCCCACGGGGTGGGGTGGCACTGAAGCTTTCTTT.

This clonotype showed up many times. The chain has TRBV5-1 and TRBJ2-7; 12 nucleotides line up with TRBD2. Germline CDR1 reads SGHRS; CDR2 reads YFSETQ. The CDR3 is 14 amino acids. Trimming cost V 4 bases and J 6 bases; bases outside gene matches: 5. Here the CDR3 DNA reads TGCGCCAGCAGCCCTAGCGGGAGGGCCTCCGAGCAGTACTTC. Encoded protein: CASSPSGRASEQYF.

This clonotype was recorded many times. The chain combines TRBV28 with TRBJ1-1, with D maybe TRBD1 (5 bases). Trimming cost V 6 bases and J 5 bases, with 10 bases left between them. The length of the CDR3 is 12 residues. Per the germline V gene, CDR1 is MDHEN and CDR2 is SYDVKM. The DNA of the CDR3 is TGTGCCAGCAGACTAGGGGTAACTGAAGCTTTCTTT. Translating gives CASRLGVTEAFF.

In this sample, this clonotype turned up many times. V usage is TRBV7-2 and J usage is TRBJ1-5; no clear D gene. CDR1 and CDR2 from the germline V gene are SGHTA and FQGNSA. The V end was cut by 4 bases, the J end by 5 bases, with 6 bases between. CDR3 length: 12 residues. CDR3 region: CASSYAHQPQHF. The CDR3 DNA follows: TGTGCCAGCAGCTACGCCCATCAGCCCCAGCATTTT.

In its sample, this clonotype was seen many times. The rearrangement joins TRBV5-1 to TRBJ2-7; possible D gene TRBD1, 6 bases. Trimming took off 4 bases at V and 5 bases at J, with 13 bases between the two ends. Looked up from germline, CDR1 is SGHRS and CDR2 is YFSETQ. The CDR3 is 13 amino acids. Here the CDR3 DNA reads TGCGCCAGCAGCCTGACAGGCGCGCACGAGCAGTACGTC. Its translation is CASSLTGAHEQYV.

Ten or more counts support this clonotype. The genes are TRBV7-3 and TRBJ2-1; D is unresolved. With 3 bases removed from V and 6 bases from J, the gap between germline ends came to 9 bases. The CDR3 length is 13 residues. Germline CDR1 and CDR2: SGHTA and FQGTGA. This CDR3 is CASSFFGINEQFF. The CDR3 DNA sequence: TGTGCCAGCAGCTTCTTTGGGATCAATGAGCAGTTCTTC. The variable domain in full, with the rest retrieved from reference TRBV7-3 and TRBJ2-1, is GAGVSQTPSNKVTEKGKYVELRCDPISGHTALYWYRQSLGQGPEFLIYFQGTGAADDSGLPNDRFFAVRPEGSVSTLKIQRTERGDSAVYLCASSFFGINEQFFGPGTRLTVL.

The table lists this clonotype with many counts. The chain links TRBV7-8 to TRBJ1-1, with TRBD1 matching over 7 bases. The CDR3 has 15 amino acids. CDR1 and CDR2 from the germline V gene are SGHVS and FQNEAQ. Trimming removed 4 bases from V and 1 base from J; junction bases left unmatched: 6. This CDR3 reads CASSYTGAGNTEAFF. The CDR3 coding sequence is TGTGCCAGCAGCTATACAGGGGCTGGGAACACTGAAGCTTTCTTT.

The chain is built from TRBV20-1 and TRBJ2-5, with TRBD1 matching over 8 bases. Germline V CDR1 and CDR2: DFQATT, SNEGSKA (reference sequence). The CDR3 runs 20 residues. With 3 bases clipped from V and 0 bases from J, the junction kept 21 bases outside the gene matches. Here the CDR3 reads CSASRSGWQGAMKNQETQYF. DNA of the CDR3: TGCAGTGCTAGTAGGTCGGGTTGGCAGGGGGCGATGAAAAACCAAGAGACCCAGTACTTC.